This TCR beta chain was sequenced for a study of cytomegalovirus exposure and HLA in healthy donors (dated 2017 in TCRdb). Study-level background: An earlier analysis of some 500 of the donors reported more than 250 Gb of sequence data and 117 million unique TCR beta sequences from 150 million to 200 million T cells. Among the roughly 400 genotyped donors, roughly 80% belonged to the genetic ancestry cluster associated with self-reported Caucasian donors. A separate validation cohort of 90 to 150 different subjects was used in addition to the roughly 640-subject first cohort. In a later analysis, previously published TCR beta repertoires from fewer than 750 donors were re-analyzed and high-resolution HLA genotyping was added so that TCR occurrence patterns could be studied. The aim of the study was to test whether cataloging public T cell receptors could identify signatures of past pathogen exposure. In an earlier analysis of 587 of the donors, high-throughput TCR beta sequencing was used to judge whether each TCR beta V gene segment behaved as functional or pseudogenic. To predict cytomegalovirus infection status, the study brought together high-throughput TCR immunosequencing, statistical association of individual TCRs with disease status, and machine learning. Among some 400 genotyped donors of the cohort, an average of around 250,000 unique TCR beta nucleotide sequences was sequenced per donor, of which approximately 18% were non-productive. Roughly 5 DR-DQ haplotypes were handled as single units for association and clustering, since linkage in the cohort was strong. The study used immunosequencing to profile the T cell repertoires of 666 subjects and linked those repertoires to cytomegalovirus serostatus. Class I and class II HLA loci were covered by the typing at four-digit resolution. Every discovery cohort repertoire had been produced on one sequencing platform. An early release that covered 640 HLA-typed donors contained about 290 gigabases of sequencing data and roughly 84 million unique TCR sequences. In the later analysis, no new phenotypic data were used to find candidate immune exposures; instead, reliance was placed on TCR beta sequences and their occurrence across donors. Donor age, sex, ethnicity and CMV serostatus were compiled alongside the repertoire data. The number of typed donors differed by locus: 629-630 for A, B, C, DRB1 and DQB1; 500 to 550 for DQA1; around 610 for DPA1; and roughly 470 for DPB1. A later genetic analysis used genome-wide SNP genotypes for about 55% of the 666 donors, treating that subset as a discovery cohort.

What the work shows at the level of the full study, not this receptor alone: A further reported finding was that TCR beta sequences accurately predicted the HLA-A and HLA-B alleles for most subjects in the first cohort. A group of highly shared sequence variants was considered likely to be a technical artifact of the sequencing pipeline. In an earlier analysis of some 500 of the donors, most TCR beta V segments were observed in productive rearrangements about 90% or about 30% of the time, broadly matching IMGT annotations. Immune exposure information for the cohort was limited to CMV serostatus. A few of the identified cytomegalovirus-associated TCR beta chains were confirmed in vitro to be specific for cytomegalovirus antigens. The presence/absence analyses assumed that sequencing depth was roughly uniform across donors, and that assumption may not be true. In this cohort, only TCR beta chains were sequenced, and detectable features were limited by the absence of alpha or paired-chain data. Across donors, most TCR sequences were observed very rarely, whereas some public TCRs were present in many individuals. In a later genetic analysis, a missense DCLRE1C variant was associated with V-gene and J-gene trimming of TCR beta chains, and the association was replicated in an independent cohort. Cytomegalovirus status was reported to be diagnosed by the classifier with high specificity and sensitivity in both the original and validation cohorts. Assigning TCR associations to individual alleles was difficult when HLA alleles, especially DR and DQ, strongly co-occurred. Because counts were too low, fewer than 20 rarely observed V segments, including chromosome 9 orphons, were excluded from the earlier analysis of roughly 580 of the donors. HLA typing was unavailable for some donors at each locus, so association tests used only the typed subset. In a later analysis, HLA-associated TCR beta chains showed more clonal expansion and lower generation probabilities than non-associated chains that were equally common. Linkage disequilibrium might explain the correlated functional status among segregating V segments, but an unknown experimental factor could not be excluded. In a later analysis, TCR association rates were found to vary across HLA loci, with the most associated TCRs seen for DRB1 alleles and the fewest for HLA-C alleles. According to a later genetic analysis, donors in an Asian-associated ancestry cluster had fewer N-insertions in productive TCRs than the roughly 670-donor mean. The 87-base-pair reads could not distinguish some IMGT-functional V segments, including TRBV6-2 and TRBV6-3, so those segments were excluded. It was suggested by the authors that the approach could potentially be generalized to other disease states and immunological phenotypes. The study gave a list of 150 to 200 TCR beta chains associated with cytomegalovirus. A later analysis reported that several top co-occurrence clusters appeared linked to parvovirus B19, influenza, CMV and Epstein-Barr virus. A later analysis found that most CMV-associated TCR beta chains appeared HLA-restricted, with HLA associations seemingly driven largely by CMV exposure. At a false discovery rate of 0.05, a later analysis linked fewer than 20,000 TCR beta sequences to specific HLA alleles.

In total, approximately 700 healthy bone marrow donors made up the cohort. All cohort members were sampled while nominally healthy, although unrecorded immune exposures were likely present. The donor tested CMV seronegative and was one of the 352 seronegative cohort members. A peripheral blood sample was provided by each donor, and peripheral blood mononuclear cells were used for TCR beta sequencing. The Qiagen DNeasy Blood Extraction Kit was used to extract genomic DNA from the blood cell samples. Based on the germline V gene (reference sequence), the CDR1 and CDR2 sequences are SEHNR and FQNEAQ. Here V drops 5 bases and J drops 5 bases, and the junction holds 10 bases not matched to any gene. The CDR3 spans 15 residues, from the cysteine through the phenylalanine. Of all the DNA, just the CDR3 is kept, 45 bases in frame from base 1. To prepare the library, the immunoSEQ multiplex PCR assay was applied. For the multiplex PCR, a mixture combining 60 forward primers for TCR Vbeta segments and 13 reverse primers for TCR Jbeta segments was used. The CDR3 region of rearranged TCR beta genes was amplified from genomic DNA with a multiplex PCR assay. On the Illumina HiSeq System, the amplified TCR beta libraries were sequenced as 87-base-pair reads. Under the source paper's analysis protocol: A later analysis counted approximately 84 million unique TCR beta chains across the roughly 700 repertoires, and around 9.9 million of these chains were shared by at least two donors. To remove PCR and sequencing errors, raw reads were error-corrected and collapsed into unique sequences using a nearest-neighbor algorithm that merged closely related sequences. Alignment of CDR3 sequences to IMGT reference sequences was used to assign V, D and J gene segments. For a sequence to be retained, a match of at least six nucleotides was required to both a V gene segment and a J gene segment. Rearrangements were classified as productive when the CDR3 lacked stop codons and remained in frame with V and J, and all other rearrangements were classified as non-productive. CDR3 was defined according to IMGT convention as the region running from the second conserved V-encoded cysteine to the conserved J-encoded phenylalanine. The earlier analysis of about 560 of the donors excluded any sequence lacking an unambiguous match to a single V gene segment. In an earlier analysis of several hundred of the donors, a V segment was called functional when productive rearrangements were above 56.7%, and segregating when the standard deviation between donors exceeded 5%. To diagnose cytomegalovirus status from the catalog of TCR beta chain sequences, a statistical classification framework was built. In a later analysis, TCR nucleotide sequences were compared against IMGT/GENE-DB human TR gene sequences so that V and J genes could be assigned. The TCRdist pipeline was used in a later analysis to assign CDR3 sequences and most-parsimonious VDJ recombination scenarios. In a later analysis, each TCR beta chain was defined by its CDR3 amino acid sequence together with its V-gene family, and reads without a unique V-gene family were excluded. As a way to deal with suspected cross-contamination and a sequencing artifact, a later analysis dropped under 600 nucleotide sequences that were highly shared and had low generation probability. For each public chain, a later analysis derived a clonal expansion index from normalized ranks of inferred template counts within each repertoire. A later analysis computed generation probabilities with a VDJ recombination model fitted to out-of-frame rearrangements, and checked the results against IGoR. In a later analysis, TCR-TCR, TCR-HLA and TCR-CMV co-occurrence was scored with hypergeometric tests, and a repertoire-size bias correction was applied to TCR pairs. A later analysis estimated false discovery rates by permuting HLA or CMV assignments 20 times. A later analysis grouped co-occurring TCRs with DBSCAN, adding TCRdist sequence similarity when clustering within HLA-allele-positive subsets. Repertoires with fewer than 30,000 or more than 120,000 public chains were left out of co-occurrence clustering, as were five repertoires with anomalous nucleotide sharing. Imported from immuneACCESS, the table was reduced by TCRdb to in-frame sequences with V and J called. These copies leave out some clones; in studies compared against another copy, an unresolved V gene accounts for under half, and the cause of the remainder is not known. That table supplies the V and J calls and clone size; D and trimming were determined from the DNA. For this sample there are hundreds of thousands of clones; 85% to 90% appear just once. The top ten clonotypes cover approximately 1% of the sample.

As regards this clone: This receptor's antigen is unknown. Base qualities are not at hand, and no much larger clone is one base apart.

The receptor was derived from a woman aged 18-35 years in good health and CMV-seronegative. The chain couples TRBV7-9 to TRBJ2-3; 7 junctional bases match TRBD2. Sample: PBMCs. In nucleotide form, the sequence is TGTGCCAGCAGCCCCTTTGGGGGGGAGAGAGATACGCAGTATTTT. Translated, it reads CASSPFGGERDTQYF.